This T cell receptor (beta chain) was captured by sequencing in a study of cytomegalovirus exposure and HLA in healthy donors. This clone was recorded once. The antigen remains unidentified. Primers: 60 Vbeta forward and 13 Jbeta reverse. Repertoires were generated with immunoSEQ multiplex PCR, while TCRdb's copy carries only in-frame clones and drops some. The sample consists of some 160,000 clones, about 76% of them appearing once. Per the germline V gene, CDR1 is GTSNPN and CDR2 is SVGIG (reference sequence). The CDR3 consists of 14 residues. V was trimmed by 2 bases and J by 5 bases, leaving 15 bases between them. Study-level results: Most subjects had HLA-A and HLA-B alleles reportedly predicted accurately by TCR beta sequences. Three of the chains that were CMV-associated were confirmed in vitro to be specific for CMV antigens. TCR sequences were mostly rare, though some public TCRs occurred in many donors.

This clonotype was sampled from a woman between 18 and 29 years old in good health and CMV-seropositive. The sequenced sample was PBMCs. The V gene is TRBV30, the J gene TRBJ1-1, with a tentative D call TRBD1 (6 bases). The CDR3 DNA reads TGTGCCTGGAGTAGGGCAGGGGACGGGACTGAAGCTTTCTTT. Translated, it gives CAWSRAGDGTEAFF.